The rows below give T cell receptor beta chains drawn from one sample of a study of PD-L1 blockade in urothelial cancer. TCRdb's table, derived via immunoSEQ multiplex PCR, lists solely in-frame clones and lacks some. The table includes tens of thousands of clones, about four fifths detected once. The sample was PBMCs, taken around atezolizumab (anti-PD-L1) treatment. The receptor set was obtained from a man aged 65-85 years with urothelial cancer. Both conserved end residues are part of each CDR3. Each record gives: clone size, V gene, CDR3 protein. Not every row has a clone size; where given, it reads once, few, many or a size class.

size: once
V: TRBV18
CDR3: CASSLASGNTIYF

size: -
V: TRBV5-4
CDR3: CASSKTGWDTEAFF

size: -
V: TRBV5-1
CDR3: CASSYSSSPARSYNEQFF

size: -
V: TRBV5-1
CDR3: CASSLGTSGGRTDTQYF

size: -
V: TRBV4-3
CDR3: CASSLRTGGSSTNEKLFF

size: -
V: TRBV6-6
CDR3: CASRRGNEKLFF

size: -
V: TRBV11-2
CDR3: CASSPLTVPTAKVF

size: -
V: TRBV9
CDR3: CASSVDGGAWNEQFF

size: -
V: TRBV18
CDR3: CASSDAGISGNTIYF

size: -
V: TRBV7-9
CDR3: CASSLWTSGRYNEQFF

size: -
V: TRBV6-5
CDR3: CASSRDMSSQPQHF

size: -
V: TRBV7-8
CDR3: CASRGTGLTSAYNEQFF

size: -
V: TRBV11-3
CDR3: CASSFSGGMNEQFF

size: -
V: TRBV2
CDR3: CASSPGQGIWETQYF

size: -
V: TRBV6-1
CDR3: CASTLADMDYNEQFF

size: -
V: TRBV7-9
CDR3: CASSLGQMNTEAFF

size: -
V: TRBV28
CDR3: CAITTGGAGEQYF

size: -
V: TRBV19
CDR3: CASSIAGEGETQYF

size: -
V: TRBV7-2
CDR3: CASSAGLAGVSGELFF

size: -
V: TRBV6-5
CDR3: CASSYAGPTDTQYF

size: once
V: TRBV16
CDR3: CASSQSGTGSSGAFF

size: few
V: TRBV29-1
CDR3: CSVEASGRGEQFF

size: -
V: TRBV30
CDR3: CAWRGQMNTEAFF

size: many
V: TRBV7-9
CDR3: CASRDMNTEAFF

size: -
V: TRBV20-1
CDR3: CSAAGAGGYTF

size: -
V: TRBV2
CDR3: CASRAGPSTDTQYF

size: few
V: TRBV29-1
CDR3: CSVLGGVTGELFF

size: -
V: TRBV5-4
CDR3: CASSLDSGQQYF

size: -
V: TRBV12-2
CDR3: CASRLAETGEDEKLFF

size: -
V: TRBV5-1
CDR3: CASSLERGNWTF

size: once
V: TRBV11-2
CDR3: CASSLEGSSPTQYF

size: -
V: TRBV2
CDR3: CASSPDRANTGELFF

size: -
V: TRBV5-3
CDR3: CARSLVAGHRVSYEQYF

size: -
V: TRBV5-1
CDR3: CASSLAKMGEFPTNEKLFF

size: -
V: TRBV12-5
CDR3: CASGLMVGGGNTEAFF

size: -
V: TRBV27
CDR3: CASSPGGQVSLSRGYTF

size: -
V: TRBV5-1
CDR3: CASSLGAGSGNTIYF

size: -
V: TRBV6-5
CDR3: CASSYRAGVNTEAFF

size: -
V: TRBV10-3
CDR3: CAITDRSAYGYTF

size: -
V: TRBV19
CDR3: CASSIGARRETQYF

size: -
V: TRBV7-2
CDR3: CASTRGYEQYF

size: -
V: TRBV4-1
CDR3: CASSQGAGLALNQPQHF

size: -
V: TRBV9
CDR3: CASSASGTLTGELFF

size: -
V: TRBV29-1
CDR3: CSVDSSGSSYNEQFF

size: many
V: TRBV6-5
CDR3: CASSPSGRGYNEQFF

size: -
V: TRBV15
CDR3: CATVRTGESSYNEQFF

size: -
V: TRBV7-8
CDR3: CASSLVGGDTQYF